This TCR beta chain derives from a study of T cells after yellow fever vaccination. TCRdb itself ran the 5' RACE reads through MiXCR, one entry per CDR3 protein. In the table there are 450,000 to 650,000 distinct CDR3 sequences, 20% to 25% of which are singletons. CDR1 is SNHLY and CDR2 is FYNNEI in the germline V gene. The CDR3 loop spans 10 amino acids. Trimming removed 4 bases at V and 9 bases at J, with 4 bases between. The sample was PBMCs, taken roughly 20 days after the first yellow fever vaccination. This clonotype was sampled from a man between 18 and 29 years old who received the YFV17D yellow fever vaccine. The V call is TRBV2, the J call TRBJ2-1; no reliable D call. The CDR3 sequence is CASSAREQFF. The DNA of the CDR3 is TGTGCCAGCAGTGCTCGTGAGCAGTTCTTC.